The 30 T cell receptor beta chains below come from one sample, sequenced in a study of graft-versus-host responses after intestinal transplantation (dated by TCRdb to about 2021). Libraries were built with the immunoSEQ multiplex PCR assay. TCRdb obtained this table from immuneACCESS and retained in-frame rearrangements with V and J assigned. These tables miss some clones; where compared with another copy, unresolved V genes account for less than half of the shortfall, and the remainder is unexplained. Across this sample there are tens of thousands of clones, with roughly 86% seen only once. The ten biggest clones cover over 0.75% of the sample. No antigens are known for them. Per the publication, the time point label means: cells obtained before transplantation from donor or recipient. The sequenced sample was unstimulated CD8+ T cells sorted from spleen or lymph node cells, obtained before transplant. These TCRs come from a human donor who was the organ donor for an intestinal transplant.

The rearrangement uses TRBV7-6 and TRBJ2-1; D is ambiguous. This CDR3 has 12 amino acids. CDR1 and CDR2 from the germline V gene are SGHVS and FNYEAQ. The V gene lost 5 bases and the J gene lost 5 bases, with 7 bases spanning the gap. CDR3 residues: CASSPKNNEQFF. In DNA, the CDR3 is TGTGCCAGCAGCCCCAAGAACAATGAGCAGTTCTTC. Filled out from reference TRBV7-6 and TRBJ2-1, the complete variable domain reads GAGVSQSPRYKVTKRGQDVALRCDPISGHVSLYWYRQALGQGPEFLTYFNYEAQQDKSGLPNDRFSAERPEGSISTLTIQRTEQRDSAMYRCASSPKNNEQFFGPGTRLTVL.

This chain links TRBV21-1 with TRBJ1-2. TRBV21-1 is noted as a pseudogene. This CDR3 comprises 14 residues. The CDR3 sequence: CAFTPESGGYGYTF. The DNA of the CDR3 is TGTGCCTTCACCCCCGAAAGCGGAGGGTATGGCTACACCTTC.

The chain couples TRBV9 to TRBJ1-5, with D possibly matching TRBD1 (6 bases). Germline lookup yields CDR1 SGDLS and CDR2 YYNGEE. The CDR3 covers 17 residues. Trimming stripped 4 bases from V and 0 bases from J, with 17 bases between. The CDR3 region is CASSLRDTPDSNQPQHF. Written as DNA, the CDR3 is TGTGCCAGCAGCCTTAGGGACACTCCCGATAGCAATCAGCCCCAGCATTTT.

The J gene is TRBJ2-1, the V gene TRBV19; D remains unclear. V lost 1 base, J lost 5 bases, and 12 bases lay in between. Germline values: CDR1 LNHDA, CDR2 SQIVND (reference sequence). CDR3 length equals 15 residues. This chain's CDR3 is CASSIGPWTNNEQFF. The CDR3 DNA sequence: TGTGCCAGTAGTATAGGTCCTTGGACCAACAATGAGCAGTTCTTC.

Written as DNA, the CDR3 is TGTGCCAGCAGCCCAAGGGACAGGGGACGGTCTGAAGCTTTCTTT. Translating it yields CASSPRDRGRSEAFF. This chain joins TRBV11-3 and TRBJ1-1; 10 bases are a match to TRBD1. CDR1 SGHNT and CDR2 YENEEA come from the germline V gene. V lost 5 bases and J lost 6; bases outside the gene matches: 9. This CDR3 is 15 amino acids long.

This chain joins TRBV7-9 and TRBJ2-2, with 8 bases identical to TRBD2. There are 16 residues in the CDR3. V lost 5 bases and J lost 4; bases outside the gene matches: 9. Germline values: CDR1 SEHNR, CDR2 FQNEAQ (reference sequence). Here the CDR3 reads CASSPRSGGSTGELFF. CDR3 in DNA: TGTGCCAGCAGCCCACGATCGGGAGGGAGCACCGGGGAGCTGTTTTTT. Supplemented by reference TRBV7-9 and TRBJ2-2, the full variable domain reads DTGVSQNPRHKITKRGQNVTFRCDPISEHNRLYWYRQTLGQGPEFLTYFQNEAQLEKSRLLSDRFSAERPKGSFSTLEIQRTEQGDSAMYLCASSPRSGGSTGELFFGEGSRLTVL.

This sequence joins TRBV7-6 and TRBJ1-1; 10 nucleotides match TRBD1. Germline CDR1 and CDR2: SGHVS and FNYEAQ. Trimming cost V 5 bases and J 4 bases; bases outside gene matches: 10. The CDR3 runs to 16 residues. In DNA form, the CDR3 reads TGTGCCAGCAGCCCTGGGACAGGGGTCGGGGTCACTGAAGCTTTCTTT. Its protein is CASSPGTGVGVTEAFF.

The chain uses TRBV21-1 and TRBJ2-1. TRBV21-1 constitutes a pseudogene. The CDR3 is 11 residues long. CDR3 coding DNA: TGTGCCAGCAGCGAAAAAGGTGAGCAGTTCTTC. Amino acid sequence: CASSEKGEQFF.

The rearrangement joins TRBV14 to TRBJ2-7; D remains unclear. The germline V gene encodes CDR1 SGHDN and CDR2 FVKESK. Trimming shortened V by 2 bases and J by 2 bases, and 10 bases separated the two germline ends. This CDR3 comprises 14 residues. The CDR3 sequence is CASSQLSSTYEQYF. The DNA of the CDR3 is TGTGCCAGCAGCCAACTTAGTAGCACCTACGAGCAGTACTTC.

The chain carries TRBV4-3 and TRBJ1-5; TRBD1 might be the D (5 bases). CDR3 length: 15 residues. CDR1 is LGHNA, CDR2 YSLEER, per germline. V gave up 1 base and J gave up 4 bases, with 11 bases separating them. CDR3 sequence reads: CASSQGPGLNQPQHF. The CDR3 DNA sequence: TGCGCCAGCAGCCAAGGGCCAGGGTTAAATCAGCCCCAGCATTTT.

CDR3 region: CASSSDTADTQYF. CDR3 bases: TGCGCCAGCAGCTCTGACACGGCAGATACGCAGTATTTT. This sequence joins TRBV5-1 and TRBJ2-3; the D is unclear. CDR1 is SGHRS and CDR2 is YFSETQ in the germline V gene. CDR3 length equals 13 residues. V lost 3 bases, J lost 4 bases, and 9 bases lay in between.

This chain links TRBV19 with TRBJ1-1; D might be TRBD1 (5 bases). The CDR3 contains 17 residues. From germline, CDR1 is LNHDA and CDR2 SQIVND (reference sequence). Between the trimmed V and J ends, which lost 2 bases and 0 bases, there was a span of 16 bases. CDR3 bases: TGTGCCAGTAGTATAAACAGGTGGTCCTTCATGAACACTGAAGCTTTCTTT. This codes for CASSINRWSFMNTEAFF.

In regard to this clone: Within the sample, other DNA sequences also encode this same CDR3. The J gene is TRBJ1-2, the V gene TRBV2; D is unclear. The CDR3 loop spans 16 amino acids. The V end was cut by 1 base, the J end by 2 bases, with 14 bases between. Germline V CDR1 and CDR2: SNHLY, FYNNEI. CDR3 residues: CASSEVPGSSNYGYTF. Written as DNA, the CDR3 is TGTGCCAGCAGTGAAGTCCCAGGTTCATCAAACTATGGCTACACCTTC. The complete variable domain, with remaining parts taken from reference TRBV2 and TRBJ1-2, reads EPEVTQTPSHQVTQMGQEVILRCVPISNHLYFYWYRQILGQKVEFLVSFYNNEISEKSEIFDDQFSVERPDGSNFTLKIRSTKLEDSAMYFCASSEVPGSSNYGYTFGSGTRLTVV.

The gene calls are TRBV19 and TRBJ2-3; the D gene could be TRBD1 or TRBD2 (5 bases each). Germline V gene sequence: CDR1 LNHDA, CDR2 SQIVND (reference sequence). The CDR3 is made up of 15 amino acids. V lost 5 bases and J 6 bases, leaving 18 bases between the germline ends. The CDR3 bases are TGTGCCAGTAGTTCCCGTCGGGGCAGGCTGGATACGCAGTATTTT. Its protein is CASSSRRGRLDTQYF. Variable domain in full (rest from reference TRBV19 and TRBJ2-3): DGGITQSPKYLFRKEGQNVTLSCEQNLNHDAMYWYRQDPGQGLRLIYYSQIVNDFQKGDIAEGYSVSREKKESFPLTVTSAQKNPTAFYLCASSSRRGRLDTQYFGPGTRLTVL.

CDR3 region: CAGWGLAGGHGTGELFF. CDR3 nucleotide sequence: TGTGCCGGATGGGGACTAGCGGGGGGGCATGGCACCGGGGAGCTGTTTTTT. The gene calls are TRBV2 and TRBJ2-2, with 16 bases fitting TRBD2. This CDR3 region has 17 residues. Per the germline V gene, CDR1 is SNHLY and CDR2 is FYNNEI. The trim removed 11 bases at V and 4 bases at J, leaving 10 bases unmatched.

This CDR3 is CASRPSEINQPQHF. The CDR3 DNA is TGTGCCAGCAGACCCTCAGAGATCAATCAGCCCCAGCATTTT. The chain is built from TRBV2 and TRBJ1-5; D gene unclear. The CDR3 covers 14 residues. Germline-derived CDR1 and CDR2 are SNHLY and FYNNEI. V dropped 6 bases and J dropped 3 bases, with 12 bases sitting between them.

The chain has TRBV2 and TRBJ2-5; TRBD2 is a possible D gene (6 bases). Trimming cost V 3 bases and J 0 bases, with 14 bases left between them. The CDR3 consists of 16 residues. CDR1 and CDR2 (germline): SNHLY, FYNNEI. CDR3 sequence reads: CASSDMGGGYQETQYF. CDR3 sequence (DNA): TGTGCCAGCAGTGACATGGGGGGAGGTTACCAAGAGACCCAGTACTTC.

The CDR3, as DNA: TGTGCCAGCAGCATACGCCGGGACTTCCGCACAGATACGCAGTATTTT. It translates to CASSIRRDFRTDTQYF. This chain uses TRBV5-4 with TRBJ2-3; tentatively, D is TRBD2 (6 bases). CDR3 length: 16 residues. V was shortened by 4 bases and J by 1 base, with 16 bases between the two germline ends. CDR1 and CDR2 from the germline V gene are SGHNT and YYREEE (reference sequence).

This clone occurred a few times. This sequence joins TRBV9 and TRBJ1-3; D is unresolved. This CDR3 has 15 residues. Germline CDR1 and CDR2: SGDLS and YYNGEE. V lost 1 base to trimming and J lost 10 bases, with 18 bases between them. The DNA for the CDR3 is TGTGCCAGCAGCGTACAGGCCTCTTTCACGGAAACCATATATTTT. It translates to CASSVQASFTETIYF.

The chain employs TRBV7-2 and TRBJ2-5; 12 nucleotides line up with TRBD2. J lost 3 bases, V lost 2 bases, and 1 base had no gene match. The CDR3 loop spans 15 amino acids. CDR1 is SGHTA and CDR2 is FQGNSA in the germline V gene. The DNA for the CDR3 is TGTGCCAGCAGCTTATCTAGCGGGGGGGAAGAGACCCAGTACTTC. Translation gives CASSLSSGGEETQYF.

This sequence joins TRBV7-2 and TRBJ2-7; possibly TRBD2 for D (6 bases). V lost 5 bases and J lost 4, with 18 bases in between. Germline V lookup: CDR1 SGHTA, CDR2 FQGNSA. CDR3 size: 15 residues. CDR3 DNA: TGTGCCAGCAGCCCGGGACTTCTACTTCGATACGAGCAGTACTTC. This sequence encodes CASSPGLLLRYEQYF.

This clone has only a few counts. The J gene is TRBJ1-5, the V gene TRBV6-5; 9 bases line up with TRBD1. The germline CDR1 and CDR2 sequences are MNHEY and SVGAGI. The CDR3 runs to 15 residues. V was clipped by 8 bases and J by 3 bases; unmatched bases: 8. The CDR3 sequence is CASAGRDRVNQPQHF. The DNA for the CDR3 is TGTGCCAGCGCTGGCCGGGACAGGGTCAATCAGCCCCAGCATTTT.

V gene TRBV16 combines with J gene TRBJ2-1; the D gene is possibly TRBD1 (6 bases). This CDR3 region has 13 residues. Trimming shortened V by 5 bases and J by 10 bases, and 15 bases separated the two germline ends. Germline CDR1 is KGHSY and CDR2 is FQNENV. Here the CDR3 reads CASSATGSGEQFF. CDR3 DNA sequence: TGTGCCAGCAGCGCAACAGGGTCAGGGGAGCAGTTCTTC.

The V gene is TRBV4-3, the J gene TRBJ1-2; the D is unclear. Trimming stripped 0 bases from V and 0 bases from J, with 11 bases between. The germline CDR1 and CDR2 sequences are LGHNA and YSLEER. CDR3 length: 16 residues. DNA of the CDR3: TGCGCCAGCAGCCAAGATCTGGCCAGTTCTAACTATGGCTACACCTTC. It is translated as CASSQDLASSNYGYTF.

The chain is built from TRBV5-6 and TRBJ2-7, with 8 bases matching TRBD1. V was clipped by 7 bases and J by 2 bases; unmatched bases: 11. This CDR3 contains 15 residues. CDR1 and CDR2 (germline): SGHDT, YYEEEE. CDR3 bases: TGTGCCAGCGCGACTTGGACAGGGCAAGCCTACGAGCAGTACTTC. The encoded protein is CASATWTGQAYEQYF.

The gene calls are TRBV6-6 and TRBJ1-2, with D perhaps TRBD1 (5 bases). With 7 bases removed from V and 3 bases from J, the gap between germline ends came to 18 bases. From germline, CDR1 is MNHNY and CDR2 SVGAGI (reference sequence). CDR3 length equals 15 residues. The CDR3 reads CASTIKAGGHYGYTF. The CDR3 bases are TGTGCCAGCACAATCAAGGCGGGGGGTCACTATGGCTACACCTTC.

The chain joins TRBV2 to TRBJ1-2, with D unclear. V lost 6 bases and J 4 bases, leaving 12 bases between the germline ends. Germline-derived CDR1 and CDR2 are SNHLY and FYNNEI. The CDR3 has 13 residues. This chain's CDR3 is CASSDASLYGYTF. Here the CDR3 DNA reads TGTGCCAGCAGCGACGCCAGCCTCTATGGCTACACCTTC.

The rearrangement uses TRBV19 and TRBJ2-7, with unresolved D. V dropped 4 bases and J dropped 5 bases, with 9 bases sitting between them. Germline loops: CDR1 LNHDA, CDR2 SQIVND (reference sequence). This CDR3 comprises 12 residues. CDR3 protein: CASSTLPNEQYF. CDR3 in DNA: TGTGCCAGTAGTACTCTACCCAACGAGCAGTACTTC.

This clone was detected a few times. The chain combines TRBV9 with TRBJ2-3, with 7 bases identical to TRBD2. This CDR3 comprises 16 residues. J was trimmed by 0 bases and V by 1 base; bases with no gene match: 5. In germline, CDR1 is SGDLS, CDR2 YYNGEE. CDR3 sequence: CASSVWNGGSTDTQYF. In DNA, the CDR3 is TGTGCCAGCAGCGTATGGAACGGGGGGAGCACAGATACGCAGTATTTT.

The genes are TRBV11-2 and TRBJ2-3, with D tentatively TRBD1 (6 bases). The germline V gene has CDR1 SGHAT and CDR2 FQNNGV. V gave up 1 base and J gave up 4 bases, with 9 bases separating them. The CDR3 has 14 amino acids. The CDR3 is CASSLVGAPDTQYF. The CDR3 region has the DNA TGTGCCAGCAGCTTAGTGGGGGCCCCAGATACGCAGTATTTT.